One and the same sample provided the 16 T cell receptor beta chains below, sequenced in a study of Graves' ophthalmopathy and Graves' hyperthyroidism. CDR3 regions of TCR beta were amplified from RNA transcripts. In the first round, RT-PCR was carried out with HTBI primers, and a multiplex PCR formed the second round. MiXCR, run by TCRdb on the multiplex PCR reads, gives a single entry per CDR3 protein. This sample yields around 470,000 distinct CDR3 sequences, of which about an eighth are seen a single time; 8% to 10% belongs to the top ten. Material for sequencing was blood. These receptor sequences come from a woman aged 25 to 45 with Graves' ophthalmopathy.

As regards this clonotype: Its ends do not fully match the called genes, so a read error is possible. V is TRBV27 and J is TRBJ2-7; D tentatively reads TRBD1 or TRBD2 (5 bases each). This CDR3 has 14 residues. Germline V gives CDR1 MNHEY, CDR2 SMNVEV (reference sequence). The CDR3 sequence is CASSLGPGTYDQYF. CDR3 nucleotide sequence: TGTGCCAGCAGTTTGGGGCCGGGAACCTACGATCAGTACTTC.

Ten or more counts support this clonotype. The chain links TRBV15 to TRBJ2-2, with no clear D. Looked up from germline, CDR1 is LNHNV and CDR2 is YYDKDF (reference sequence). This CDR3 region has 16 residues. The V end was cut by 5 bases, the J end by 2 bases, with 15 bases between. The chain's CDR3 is CATSPGLWLNTGELFF. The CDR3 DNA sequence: TGTGCCACCAGCCCTGGTTTGTGGCTCAACACCGGGGAGCTGTTTTTT.

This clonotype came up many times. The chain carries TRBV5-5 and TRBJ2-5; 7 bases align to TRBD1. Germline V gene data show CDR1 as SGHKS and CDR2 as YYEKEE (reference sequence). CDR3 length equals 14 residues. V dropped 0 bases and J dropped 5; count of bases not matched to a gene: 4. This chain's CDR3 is CASSLGQGVETQYF. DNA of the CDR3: TGTGCCAGCAGCTTGGGGCAGGGGGTTGAGACCCAGTACTTC.

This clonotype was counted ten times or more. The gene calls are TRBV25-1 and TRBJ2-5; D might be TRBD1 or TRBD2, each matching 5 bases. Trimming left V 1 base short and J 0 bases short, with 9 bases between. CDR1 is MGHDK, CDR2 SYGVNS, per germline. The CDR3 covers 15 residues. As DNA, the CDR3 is TGTGCCAGCAGTGAATTGGGACGACACCAAGAGACCCAGTACTTC. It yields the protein CASSELGRHQETQYF.

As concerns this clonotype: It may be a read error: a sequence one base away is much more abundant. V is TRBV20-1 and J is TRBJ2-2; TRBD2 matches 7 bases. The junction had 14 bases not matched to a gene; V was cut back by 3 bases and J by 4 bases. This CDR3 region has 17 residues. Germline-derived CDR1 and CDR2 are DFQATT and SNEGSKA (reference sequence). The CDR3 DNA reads TGCAGTGCTAGGGAGGGAGAAGGGACTAAGAGCACCGGGGAGCTGTTTTTT. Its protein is CSAREGEGTKSTGELFF.

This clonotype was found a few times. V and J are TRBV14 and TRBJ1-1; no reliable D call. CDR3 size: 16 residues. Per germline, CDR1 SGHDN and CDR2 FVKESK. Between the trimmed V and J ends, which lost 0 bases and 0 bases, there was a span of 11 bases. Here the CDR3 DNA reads TGTGCCAGCAGCCAAGATCTAGGCGTCATGAACACTGAAGCTTTCTTT. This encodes CASSQDLGVMNTEAFF.

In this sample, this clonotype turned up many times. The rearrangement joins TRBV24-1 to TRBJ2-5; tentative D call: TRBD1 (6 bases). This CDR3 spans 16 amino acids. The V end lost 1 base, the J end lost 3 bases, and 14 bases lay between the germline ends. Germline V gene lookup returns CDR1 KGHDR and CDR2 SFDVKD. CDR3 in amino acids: CATSDFGRPGEETQYF. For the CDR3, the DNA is TGTGCCACCAGTGATTTCGGCAGGCCAGGGGAAGAGACCCAGTACTTC.

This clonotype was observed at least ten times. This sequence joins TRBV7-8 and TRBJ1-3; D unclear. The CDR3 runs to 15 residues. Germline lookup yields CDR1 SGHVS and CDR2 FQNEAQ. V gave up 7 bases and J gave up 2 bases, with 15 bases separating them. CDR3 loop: CASTLRREPGNTIYF. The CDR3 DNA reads TGTGCCAGCACCCTCCGTCGGGAGCCTGGAAACACCATATATTTT.

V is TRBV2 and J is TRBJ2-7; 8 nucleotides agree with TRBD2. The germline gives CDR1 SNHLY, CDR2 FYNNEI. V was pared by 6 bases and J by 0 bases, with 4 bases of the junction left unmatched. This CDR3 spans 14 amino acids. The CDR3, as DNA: TGTGCCAGCAGACTCGGGGGGGCCTCCTACGAGCAGTACTTC. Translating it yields CASRLGGASYEQYF.

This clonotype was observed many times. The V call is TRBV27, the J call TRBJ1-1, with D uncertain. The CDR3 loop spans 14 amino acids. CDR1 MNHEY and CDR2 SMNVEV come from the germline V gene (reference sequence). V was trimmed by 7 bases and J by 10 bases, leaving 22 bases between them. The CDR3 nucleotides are TGTGCCAGCACCCCGTCGGGCAGTTGGGGAATAGCTTTCTTT. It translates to CASTPSGSWGIAFF.

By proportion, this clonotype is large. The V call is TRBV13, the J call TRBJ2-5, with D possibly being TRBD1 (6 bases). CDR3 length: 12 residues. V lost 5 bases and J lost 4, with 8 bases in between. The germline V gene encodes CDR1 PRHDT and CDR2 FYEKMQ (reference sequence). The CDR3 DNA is TGTGCCAGCAGCCTCAGGGGAGAGACCCAGTACTTC. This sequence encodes CASSLRGETQYF.

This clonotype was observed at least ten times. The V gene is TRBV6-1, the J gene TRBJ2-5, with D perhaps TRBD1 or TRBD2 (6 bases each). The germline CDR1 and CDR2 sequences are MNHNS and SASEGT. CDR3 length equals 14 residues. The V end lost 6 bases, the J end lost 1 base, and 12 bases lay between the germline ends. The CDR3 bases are TGTGCCAGCAGAACACAGGGACTCCAAGAGACCCAGTACTTC. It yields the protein CASRTQGLQETQYF.

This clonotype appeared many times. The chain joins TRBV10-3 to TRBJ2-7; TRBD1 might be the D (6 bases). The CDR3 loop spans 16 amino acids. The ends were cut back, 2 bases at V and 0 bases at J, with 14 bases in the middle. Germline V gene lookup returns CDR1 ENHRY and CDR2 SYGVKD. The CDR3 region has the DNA TGTGCCATCAGTGAGATGAACAGGGACCCCTCCTACGAGCAGTACTTC. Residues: CAISEMNRDPSYEQYF.

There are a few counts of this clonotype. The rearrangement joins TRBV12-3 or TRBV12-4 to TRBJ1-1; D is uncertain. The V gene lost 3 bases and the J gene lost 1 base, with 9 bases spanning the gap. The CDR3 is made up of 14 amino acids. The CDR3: CASSFTLGNTEAFF. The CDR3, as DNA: TGTGCCAGCAGTTTCACCTTGGGGAACACTGAAGCTTTCTTT.

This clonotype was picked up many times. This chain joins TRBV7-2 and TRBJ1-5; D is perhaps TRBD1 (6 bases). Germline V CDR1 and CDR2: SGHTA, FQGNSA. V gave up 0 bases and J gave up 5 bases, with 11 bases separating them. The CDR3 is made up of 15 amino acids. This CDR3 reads CASSLAQGGYQPQHF. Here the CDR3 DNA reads TGTGCCAGCAGCTTAGCACAGGGCGGGTATCAGCCCCAGCATTTT.

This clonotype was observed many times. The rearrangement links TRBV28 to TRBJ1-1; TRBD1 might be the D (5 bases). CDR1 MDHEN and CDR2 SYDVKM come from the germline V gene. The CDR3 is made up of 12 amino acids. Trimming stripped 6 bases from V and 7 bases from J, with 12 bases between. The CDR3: CASSLRQFEAFF. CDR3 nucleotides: TGTGCCAGCAGCCTAAGACAGTTTGAAGCTTTCTTT. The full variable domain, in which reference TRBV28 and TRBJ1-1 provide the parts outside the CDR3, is DVKVTQSSRYLVKRTGEKVFLECVQDMDHENMFWYRQDPGLGLRLIYFSYDVKMKEKGDIPEGYSVSREKKERFSLILESASTNQTSMYLCASSLRQFEAFFGQGTRLTVV.